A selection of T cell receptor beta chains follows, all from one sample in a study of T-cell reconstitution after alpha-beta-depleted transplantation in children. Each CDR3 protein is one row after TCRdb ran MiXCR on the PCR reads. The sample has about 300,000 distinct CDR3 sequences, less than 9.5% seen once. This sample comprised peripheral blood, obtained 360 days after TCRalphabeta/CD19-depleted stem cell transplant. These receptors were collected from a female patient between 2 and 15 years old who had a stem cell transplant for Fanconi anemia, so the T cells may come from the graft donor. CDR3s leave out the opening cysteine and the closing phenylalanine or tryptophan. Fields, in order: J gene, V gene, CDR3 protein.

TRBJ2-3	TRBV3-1	ASSPGASGTDTQY
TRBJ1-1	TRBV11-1	ASSARGGRNTEAF
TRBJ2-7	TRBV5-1	ASSRDGRSYEQY
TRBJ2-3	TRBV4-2	ASSQDYTTPTGGTDTQY
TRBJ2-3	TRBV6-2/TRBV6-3	ASSLGTGLYTDTQY
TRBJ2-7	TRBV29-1	STRDSYYEQY
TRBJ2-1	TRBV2	AICLRLVKIAGRNEQF
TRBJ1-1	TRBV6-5	ASSYMEGWTEAF
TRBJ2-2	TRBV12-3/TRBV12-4	ATLRGTGELF
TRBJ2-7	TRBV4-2	ASSQGRRLDRSYEQY
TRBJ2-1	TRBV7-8	ASSPRTDNEQF
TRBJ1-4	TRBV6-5	ASSFPDRGYEKLF
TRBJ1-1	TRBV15	ATRRDSLNTEAF
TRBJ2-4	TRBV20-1	SASRPAKNIQY
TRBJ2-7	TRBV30	AWNKGSLYEQY
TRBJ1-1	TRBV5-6	ASSSRPTEAF
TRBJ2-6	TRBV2	ASSEFLSGRGLAGANVLT